The source of this T cell receptor beta chain is a study of CD8 T cells in Susac syndrome. A quantity of about 0.5 to 1 ug RNA underwent reverse transcription using random hexamers. Amplification of TCR beta CDR3 was carried out by immunoSEQ multiplex PCR, which covered 54 Vbeta and 13 Jbeta segments. A single record per CDR3 protein comes from TCRdb applying MiXCR to the immunoSEQ multiplex PCR reads. Of over 95,000 distinct CDR3 sequences listed, 80% to 95% were seen once; the top ten hold approximately 0.11%. The specimen sequenced was CD8+ T cells from PBMCs. The clonotype was recovered from a human donor in good health.

Written as DNA, the CDR3 is TGTGCCAGCAGCCGAGGGACGGAAAAAAACATTCAGTACTTC. Encoded protein: CASSRGTEKNIQYF. J is TRBJ2-4 and V is TRBV5-4, with D perhaps assigned TRBD1 or TRBD2 (5 bases each). Germline CDR1 is SGHNT and CDR2 is YYREEE (reference sequence). V gave up 4 bases and J gave up 4 bases, with 12 bases separating them. The CDR3 extends over 14 amino acids.